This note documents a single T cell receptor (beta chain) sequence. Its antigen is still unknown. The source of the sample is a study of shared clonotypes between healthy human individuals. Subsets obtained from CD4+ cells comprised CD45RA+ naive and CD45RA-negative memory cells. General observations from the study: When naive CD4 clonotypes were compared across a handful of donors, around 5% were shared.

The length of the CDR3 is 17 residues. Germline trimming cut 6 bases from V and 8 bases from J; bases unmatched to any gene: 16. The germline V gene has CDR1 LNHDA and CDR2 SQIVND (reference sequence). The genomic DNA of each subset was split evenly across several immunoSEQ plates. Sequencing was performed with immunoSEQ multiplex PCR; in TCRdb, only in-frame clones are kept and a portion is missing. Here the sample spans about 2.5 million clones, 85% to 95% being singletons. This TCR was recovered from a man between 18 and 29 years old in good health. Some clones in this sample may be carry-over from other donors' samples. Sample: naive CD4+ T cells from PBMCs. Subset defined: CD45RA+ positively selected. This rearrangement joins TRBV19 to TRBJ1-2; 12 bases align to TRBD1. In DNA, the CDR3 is TGTGCCAGTAGACACCCAGATGGGGACAGGGGGCATCTCGGCTACACCTTC. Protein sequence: CASRHPDGDRGHLGYTF.